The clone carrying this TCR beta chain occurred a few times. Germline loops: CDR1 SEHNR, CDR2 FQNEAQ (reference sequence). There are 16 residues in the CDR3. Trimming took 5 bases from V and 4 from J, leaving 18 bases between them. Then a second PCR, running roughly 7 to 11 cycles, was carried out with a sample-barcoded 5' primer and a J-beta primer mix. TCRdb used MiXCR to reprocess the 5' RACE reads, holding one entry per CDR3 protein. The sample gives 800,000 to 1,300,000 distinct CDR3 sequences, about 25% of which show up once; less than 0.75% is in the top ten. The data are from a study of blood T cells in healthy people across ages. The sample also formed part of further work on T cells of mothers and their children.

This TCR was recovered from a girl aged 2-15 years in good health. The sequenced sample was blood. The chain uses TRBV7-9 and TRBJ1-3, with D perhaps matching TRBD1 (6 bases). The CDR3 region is CASSEGIRGGGNTIYF. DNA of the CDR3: TGTGCCAGCAGCGAGGGGATCAGGGGTGGCGGAAACACCATATATTTT.